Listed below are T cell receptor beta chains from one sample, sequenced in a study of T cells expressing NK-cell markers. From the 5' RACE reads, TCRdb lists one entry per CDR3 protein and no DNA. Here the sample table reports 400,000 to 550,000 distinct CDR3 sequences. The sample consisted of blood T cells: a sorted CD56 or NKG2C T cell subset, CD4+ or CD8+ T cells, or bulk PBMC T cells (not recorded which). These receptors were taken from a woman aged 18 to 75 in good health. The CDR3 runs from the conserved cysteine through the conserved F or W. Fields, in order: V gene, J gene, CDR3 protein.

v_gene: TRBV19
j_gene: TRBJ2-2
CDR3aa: CASSLYVSGAGELFF

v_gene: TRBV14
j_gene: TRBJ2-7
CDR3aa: CASSQDRGGVSEQYF

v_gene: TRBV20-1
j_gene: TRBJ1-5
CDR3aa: CSARAPTNQPQHF

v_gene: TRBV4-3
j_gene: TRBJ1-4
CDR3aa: CASSQEGSNNEKLFF

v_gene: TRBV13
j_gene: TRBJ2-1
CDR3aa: CASSFSGTYNNEQFF

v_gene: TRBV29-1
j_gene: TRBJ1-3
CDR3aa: CSGWVANTIYF

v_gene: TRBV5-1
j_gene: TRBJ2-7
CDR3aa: CASSSGLAATYEQYF

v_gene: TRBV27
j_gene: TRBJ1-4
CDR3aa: CASSLRTTNEKLFF

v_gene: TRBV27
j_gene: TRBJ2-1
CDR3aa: CASSHDSYNEQFF

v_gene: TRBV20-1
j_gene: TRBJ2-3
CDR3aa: CSASMRPSTDTQYF

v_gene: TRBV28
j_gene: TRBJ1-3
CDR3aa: CASSLNLGNTIYF

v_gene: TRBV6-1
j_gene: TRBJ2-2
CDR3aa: CASSERGRTGELFF

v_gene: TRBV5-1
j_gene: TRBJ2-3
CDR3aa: CASSLLGRGTDTQYF

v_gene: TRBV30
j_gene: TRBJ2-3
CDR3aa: CAWSVDIGGFTDTQYF

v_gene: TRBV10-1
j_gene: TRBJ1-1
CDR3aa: CASSPGGGAIAEAFF

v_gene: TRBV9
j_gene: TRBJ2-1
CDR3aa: CASSVGLRENEQFF

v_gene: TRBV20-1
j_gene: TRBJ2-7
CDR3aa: CSAPTSGESYEQYF

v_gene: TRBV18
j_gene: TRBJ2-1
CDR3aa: CASSPRDARVNEQFF

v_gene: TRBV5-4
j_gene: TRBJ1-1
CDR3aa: CASSPAGGWNTEAFF

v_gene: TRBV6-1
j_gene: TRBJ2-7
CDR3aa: CASTPSGTSSYEQYF

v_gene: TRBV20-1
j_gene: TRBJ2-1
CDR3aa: CSADNRVNEQFF

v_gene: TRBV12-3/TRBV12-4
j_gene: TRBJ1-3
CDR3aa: CASSPGGLGNTIYF

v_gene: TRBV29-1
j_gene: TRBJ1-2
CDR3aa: CSASDRGDGYTF

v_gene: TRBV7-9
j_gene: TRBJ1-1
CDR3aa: CASSSQGRLGAFF

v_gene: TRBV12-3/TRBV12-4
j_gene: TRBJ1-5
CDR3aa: CASSSLQGLNQPQHF

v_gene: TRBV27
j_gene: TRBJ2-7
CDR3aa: CASSIAGPLSYEQYF

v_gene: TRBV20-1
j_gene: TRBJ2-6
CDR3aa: CSAPYSGANVLTF